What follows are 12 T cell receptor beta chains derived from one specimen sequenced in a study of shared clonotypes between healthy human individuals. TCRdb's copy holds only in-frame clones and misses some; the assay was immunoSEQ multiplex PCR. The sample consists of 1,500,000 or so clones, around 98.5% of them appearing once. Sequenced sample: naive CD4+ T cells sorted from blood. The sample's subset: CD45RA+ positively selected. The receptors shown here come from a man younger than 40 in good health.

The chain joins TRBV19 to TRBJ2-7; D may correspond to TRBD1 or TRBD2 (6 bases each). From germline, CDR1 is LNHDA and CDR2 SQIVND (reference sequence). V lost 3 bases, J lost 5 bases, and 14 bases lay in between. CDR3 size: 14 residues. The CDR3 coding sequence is TGTGCCAGTAGTATTCGGGGGCCGACCCACGAGCAGTACTTC. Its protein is CASSIRGPTHEQYF.

The CDR3 coding sequence is TGTGCCAGCAGTGGGGGGGTATCTGGAAACACCATATATTTT. Its translation is CASSGGVSGNTIYF. The V and J genes are TRBV6-6 and TRBJ1-3; the D gene is possibly TRBD1 (5 bases). This CDR3 contains 14 residues. Germline V gene data show CDR1 as MNHNY and CDR2 as SVGAGI (reference sequence). Between the trimmed V and J ends, which lost 5 bases and 1 base, there was a span of 9 bases.

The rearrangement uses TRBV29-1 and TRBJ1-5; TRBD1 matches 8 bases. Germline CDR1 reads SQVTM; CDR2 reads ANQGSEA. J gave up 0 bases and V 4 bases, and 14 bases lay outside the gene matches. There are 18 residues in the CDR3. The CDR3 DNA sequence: TGCAGCGTTGGAAGGGGGACAGGCCATCCCCATAGCAATCAGCCCCAGCATTTT. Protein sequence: CSVGRGTGHPHSNQPQHF.

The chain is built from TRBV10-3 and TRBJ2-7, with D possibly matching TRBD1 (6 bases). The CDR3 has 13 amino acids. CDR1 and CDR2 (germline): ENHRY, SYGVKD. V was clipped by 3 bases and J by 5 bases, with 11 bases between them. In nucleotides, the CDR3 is TGTGCCATCAGTGATCAGGGGCCGGACGAGCAGTACTTC. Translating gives CAISDQGPDEQYF.

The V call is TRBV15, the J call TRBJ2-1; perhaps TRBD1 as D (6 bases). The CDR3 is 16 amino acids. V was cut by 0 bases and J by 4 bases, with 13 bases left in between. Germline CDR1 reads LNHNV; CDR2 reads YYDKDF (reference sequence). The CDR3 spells CATSRDRTGPYNEQFF. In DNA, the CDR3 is TGTGCCACCAGCAGAGATCGCACAGGGCCATACAATGAGCAGTTCTTC.

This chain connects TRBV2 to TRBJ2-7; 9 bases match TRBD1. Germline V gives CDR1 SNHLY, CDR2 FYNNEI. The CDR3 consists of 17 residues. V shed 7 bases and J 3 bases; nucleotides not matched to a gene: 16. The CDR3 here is CASNKFRQGELLYEQYF. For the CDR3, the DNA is TGTGCCAGCAACAAATTTCGACAGGGGGAATTGCTCTACGAGCAGTACTTC.

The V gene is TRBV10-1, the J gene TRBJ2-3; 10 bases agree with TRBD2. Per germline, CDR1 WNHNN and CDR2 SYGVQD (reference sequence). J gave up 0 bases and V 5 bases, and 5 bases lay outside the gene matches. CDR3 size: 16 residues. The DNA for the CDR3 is TGCGCCAGCAGTCCCCAGACTAGCGGGAGCACAGATACGCAGTATTTT. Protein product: CASSPQTSGSTDTQYF.

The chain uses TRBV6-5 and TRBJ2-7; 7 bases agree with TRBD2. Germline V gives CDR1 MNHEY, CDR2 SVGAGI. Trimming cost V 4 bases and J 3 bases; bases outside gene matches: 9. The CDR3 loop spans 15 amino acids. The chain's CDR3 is CASSSQLAPFYEQYF. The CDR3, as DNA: TGTGCCAGCAGTTCTCAACTAGCGCCGTTCTACGAGCAGTACTTC.

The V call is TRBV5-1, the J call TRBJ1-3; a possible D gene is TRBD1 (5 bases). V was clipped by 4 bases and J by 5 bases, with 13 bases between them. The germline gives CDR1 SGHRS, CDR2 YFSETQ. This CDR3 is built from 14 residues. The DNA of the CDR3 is TGCGCCAGCAGCCCGGGGCGGGGAAGAAACACCATATATTTT. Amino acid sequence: CASSPGRGRNTIYF.

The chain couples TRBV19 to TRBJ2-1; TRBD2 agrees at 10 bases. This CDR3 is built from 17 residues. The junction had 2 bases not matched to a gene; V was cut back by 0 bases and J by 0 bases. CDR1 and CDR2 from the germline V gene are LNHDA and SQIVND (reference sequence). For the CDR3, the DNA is TGTGCCAGTAGTATAGACGCTAGCGGGAGCTCCTACAATGAGCAGTTCTTC. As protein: CASSIDASGSSYNEQFF.

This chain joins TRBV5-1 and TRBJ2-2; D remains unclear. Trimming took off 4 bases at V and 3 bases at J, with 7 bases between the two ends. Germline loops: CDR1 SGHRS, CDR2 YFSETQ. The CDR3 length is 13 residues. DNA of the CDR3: TGCGCCAGCAGCAGACTTGACACCGGGGAGCTGTTTTTT. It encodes CASSRLDTGELFF. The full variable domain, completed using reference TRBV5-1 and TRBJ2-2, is KAGVTQTPRYLIKTRGQQVTLSCSPISGHRSVSWYQQTPGQGLQFLFEYFSETQRNKGNFPGRFSGRQFSNSRSEMNVSTLELGDSALYLCASSRLDTGELFFGEGSRLTVL.

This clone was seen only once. In DNA, the CDR3 is TGTGCCAGCAGTTTACTGGAGGACAGGGGCAAAAAACTGTTTTTT. Protein sequence: CASSLLEDRGKKLFF. The chain employs TRBV27 and TRBJ1-4, with TRBD1 identical over 9 bases. The CDR3 runs 15 residues. CDR1 MNHEY and CDR2 SMNVEV come from the germline V gene (reference sequence). V gave up 2 bases and J gave up 9 bases; unmatched junction bases: 7. Drawing the rest from reference TRBV27 and TRBJ1-4, the complete variable domain is EAQVTQNPRYLITVTGKKLTVTCSQNMNHEYMSWYRQDPGLGLRQIYYSMNVEVTDKGDVPEGYKVSRKEKRNFPLILESPSPNQTSLYFCASSLLEDRGKKLFFGSGTQLSVL.